This paragraph reports one TCR beta chain. Its target is unknown. Template material for amplifying TCR beta CDR3 regions consisted of RNA transcripts. The HTBI primer set served for first-round RT-PCR of the TCR CDR3. A single record per CDR3 protein comes from TCRdb applying MiXCR to the multiplex PCR reads. The profile shows around 500,000 distinct CDR3 sequences, around 15% of them singletons. V lost 5 bases to trimming and J lost 0 bases, with 25 bases between them. This CDR3 is 20 amino acids long. The germline V gene has CDR1 SGHTA and CDR2 FQGTGA. The sample belongs to a study of T cells in Graves' hyperthyroidism and ophthalmopathy. General study points: Stable hyperthyroidism was told apart from ophthalmopathy by a model built on 13 V-J features.

The sequence was collected from a young woman with Graves' ophthalmopathy. The chain recombines TRBV7-3 with TRBJ2-2, with no clear D. Sequencing was carried out using blood. DNA of the CDR3: TGTGCCAGCAGCCATATCTTCTTCTTAAACTCTGGAACGAACACCGGGGAGCTGTTTTTT. Residues: CASSHIFFLNSGTNTGELFF.